These 27 T cell receptor beta chains came from one sample sequenced in a study of tumor-infiltrating lymphocytes in localized non-small cell lung cancer. Clones were read by immunoSEQ multiplex PCR, and TCRdb kept only the in-frame ones, dropping some. This sample has about 12,000 clones, with roughly 85% found just once. Sequencing was carried out using uninvolved lung tissue not adjacent to the tumor. These receptor sequences come from a human donor with non-small cell lung cancer.

The chain employs TRBV7-8 and TRBJ2-5; D is perhaps TRBD1 (6 bases). The CDR3 is 14 amino acids. Per germline, CDR1 SGHVS and CDR2 FQNEAQ. The ends were cut back, 5 bases at V and 7 bases at J, with 17 bases in the middle. CDR3 protein: CASSPRTVRVTQYF. The CDR3 nucleotides read TGTGCCAGCAGCCCTCGGACAGTCCGAGTGACCCAGTACTTC.

The chain has TRBV5-1 and TRBJ1-2; 8 bases are a match to TRBD1. The CDR3 contains 14 residues. Unmatched junction bases numbered 4, after V lost 0 bases and J lost 6 bases. Germline CDR1 SGHRS, CDR2 YFSETQ. CDR3 region: CASSLGQGADGYTF. DNA for the CDR3: TGCGCCAGCAGCTTGGGGCAGGGGGCAGATGGCTACACCTTC.

The V gene is TRBV6-1, the J gene TRBJ1-4, with a possible D match to TRBD1 (6 bases). V was trimmed by 1 base and J by 13 bases, leaving 10 bases between them. CDR1 and CDR2 from the germline V gene are MNHNS and SASEGT. CDR3 length: 12 residues. The CDR3 reads CASSEEGVRLFF. Here the CDR3 DNA reads TGTGCCAGCAGTGAAGAGGGGGTTCGACTGTTTTTT.

The chain carries TRBV6-4 and TRBJ2-1; 7 bases match TRBD2. J was trimmed by 6 bases and V by 2 bases; bases with no gene match: 7. The CDR3 runs to 15 residues. Germline lookup yields CDR1 MRHNA and CDR2 SNTAGT. CDR3 coding DNA: TGTGCCAGCAGTGACGGGCGGGAGCACGGCAATGAGCAGTTCTTC. Amino acid sequence: CASSDGREHGNEQFF.

The J gene is TRBJ2-5, the V gene TRBV7-9; 11 bases are shared with TRBD2. This CDR3 has 18 residues. Germline CDR1 is SEHNR and CDR2 is FQNEAQ (reference sequence). The junction had 11 bases not matched to a gene; V was cut back by 5 bases and J by 0 bases. CDR3 DNA sequence: TGTGCCAGCAGCCCCCGGGGGGCTAGCGGGGGGTACCAAGAGACCCAGTACTTC. It is translated as CASSPRGASGGYQETQYF.

The chain recombines TRBV10-2 with TRBJ1-5; D ambiguous. The CDR3 loop spans 13 amino acids. Germline V gene lookup returns CDR1 WSHSY and CDR2 SAAADI. Trimming pared 2 bases from V and 5 bases from J, leaving 7 bases between. The chain's CDR3 is CASSESSHQPQHF. CDR3 nucleotides: TGCGCCAGCAGTGAGAGCAGTCATCAGCCCCAGCATTTT.

This clone was counted between two and nine times. The gene calls are TRBV7-2 and TRBJ2-7, with D possibly matching TRBD2 (6 bases). Deletions cut 5 bases from V and 4 bases from J, with 12 bases between. This CDR3 is built from 13 residues. Germline V gives CDR1 SGHTA, CDR2 FQGNSA. CDR3: CASSRGERYEQYF. As DNA, the CDR3 is TGTGCCAGCAGCCGCGGGGAAAGGTACGAGCAGTACTTC.

The J gene is TRBJ2-5, the V gene TRBV29-1, with D tentatively TRBD1 or TRBD2 (6 bases each). This CDR3 comprises 12 residues. The V gene lost 5 bases and the J gene lost 5 bases, with 12 bases spanning the gap. CDR1 and CDR2 (germline): SQVTM, ANQGSEA. The CDR3 loop reads CSVKGGAETQYF. The CDR3 nucleotides read TGCAGCGTTAAGGGGGGAGCTGAGACCCAGTACTTC.

J is TRBJ2-1 and V is TRBV18; no firm D call. This CDR3 has 14 amino acids. CDR1 and CDR2 from the germline V gene are KGHSH and LQKENI. The V gene lost 3 bases and the J gene lost 5 bases, with 11 bases spanning the gap. The CDR3 bases are TGTGCCAGCTCACCGTTAGGCACTCACAATGAGCAGTTCTTC. This encodes CASSPLGTHNEQFF. The full variable domain, completed using reference TRBV18 and TRBJ2-1, is NAGVMQNPRHLVRRRGQEARLRCSPMKGHSHVYWYRQLPEEGLKFMVYLQKENIIDESGMPKERFSAEFPKEGPSILRIQQVVRGDSAAYFCASSPLGTHNEQFFGPGTRLTVL.

The rearrangement links TRBV5-1 to TRBJ1-5; TRBD1 aligns across 8 bases. The CDR3 consists of 19 residues. Germline V gives CDR1 SGHRS, CDR2 YFSETQ. Trimming at V came to 4 bases and at J to 1 base, leaving 16 bases not matched to a gene. CDR3 bases: TGCGCCAGCAGCACCCGGGAACACAGGGGGGGGGTCAGCAATCAGCCCCAGCATTTT. This codes for CASSTREHRGGVSNQPQHF.

The chain carries TRBV2 and TRBJ2-4; D perhaps matches TRBD1 (7 bases). V lost 4 bases and J 5 bases, leaving 12 bases between the germline ends. This CDR3 has 14 amino acids. Germline V gives CDR1 SNHLY, CDR2 FYNNEI. The CDR3 is CASSGGGGENIQYF. CDR3 nucleotide sequence: TGTGCCAGCAGTGGAGGAGGGGGCGAAAACATTCAGTACTTC.

This chain joins TRBV7-2 and TRBJ1-4, with 7 positions matching TRBD1. Germline V lookup: CDR1 SGHTA, CDR2 FQGNSA. V shed 2 bases, J shed 8 bases, and the junction held 8 bases outside the gene matches. The CDR3 contains 15 residues. The CDR3 DNA sequence: TGTGCCAGCAGCTTAACGCCGGGACAGAAGGAAAAACTGTTTTTT. Its translation: CASSLTPGQKEKLFF.

This chain connects TRBV29-1 to TRBJ1-3, with D unclear. The V end lost 0 bases, the J end lost 0 bases, and 9 bases lay between the germline ends. The CDR3 loop spans 15 amino acids. Germline V gives CDR1 SQVTM, CDR2 ANQGSEA. The CDR3 protein is CSVEDRAYSGNTIYF. CDR3 DNA: TGCAGCGTTGAAGATAGGGCATACTCTGGAAACACCATATATTTT.

The V and J genes are TRBV2 and TRBJ2-2, with D possibly TRBD2 on 5 matching bases. Trimming took 6 bases from V and 0 from J, leaving 11 bases between them. Germline assignment: CDR1 SNHLY and CDR2 FYNNEI. This CDR3 contains 15 residues. CDR3 amino acids: CASRVSEANTGELFF. As DNA, the CDR3 is TGTGCCAGCAGAGTCTCGGAGGCGAACACCGGGGAGCTGTTTTTT.

This chain uses TRBV18 with TRBJ1-1; possibly TRBD1 for D (6 bases). The CDR3 consists of 17 residues. Trimming left V 2 bases short and J 1 base short, with 17 bases between. The V gene's germline CDR1 is KGHSH and CDR2 LQKENI. The CDR3 DNA sequence: TGTGCCAGCTCACCATTCGAGGGGGACGTGGGGAACACTGAAGCTTTCTTT. It codes for CASSPFEGDVGNTEAFF.

The chain has TRBV30 and TRBJ2-7; D is unclear. The V end lost 0 bases, the J end lost 5 bases, and 5 bases lay between the germline ends. CDR3 size: 11 residues. Germline assignment: CDR1 GTSNPN and CDR2 SVGIG (reference sequence). CDR3 DNA: TGTGCCTGGAGTGTAGCGAACGAGCAGTACTTC. This codes for CAWSVANEQYF.

This chain connects TRBV25-1 to TRBJ2-5; D gene uncertain. This CDR3 comprises 15 residues. The germline gives CDR1 MGHDK, CDR2 SYGVNS. The V end was cut by 1 base, the J end by 1 base, with 10 bases between. The CDR3 bases are TGTGCCAGCAGTGAATTGGATAGGCTCCAAGAGACCCAGTACTTC. It yields the protein CASSELDRLQETQYF. Combining the CDR3 with reference TRBV25-1 and TRBJ2-5 gives the whole variable domain EADIYQTPRYLVIGTGKKITLECSQTMGHDKMYWYQQDPGMELHLIHYSYGVNSTEKGDLSSESTVSRIRTEHFPLTLESARPSHTSQYLCASSELDRLQETQYFGPGTRLLVL.

This clone was detected a few times. The rearrangement joins TRBV6-1 to TRBJ1-1, with a tentative D call TRBD1 (5 bases). The CDR3 consists of 14 residues. The germline V gene has CDR1 MNHNS and CDR2 SASEGT. With 8 bases removed from V and 9 bases from J, the gap between germline ends came to 22 bases. CDR3 DNA: TGTGCCAGCGGGGCGGAGGAGCTCATTTCTCAAGCTTTCTTT. Translation: CASGAEELISQAFF.

The chain has TRBV7-3 and TRBJ2-2; no clear D. Trimming cost V 2 bases and J 6 bases, with 4 bases left between them. The CDR3 sequence is 12 residues long. Germline V CDR1 and CDR2: SGHTA, FQGTGA. As DNA, the CDR3 is TGTGCCAGCAGCTTAGTTCCCGGGGAGCTGTTTTTT. It codes for CASSLVPGELFF.

The chain is built from TRBV5-1 and TRBJ1-1; the D gene is possibly TRBD1 (6 bases). The CDR3 runs 14 residues. Germline values: CDR1 SGHRS, CDR2 YFSETQ. The V and J ends lost 2 bases and 2 bases respectively, with 10 bases between them. The CDR3 DNA sequence: TGCGCCAGCAGCTTACAGGGATTTAACACTGAAGCTTTCTTT. Protein: CASSLQGFNTEAFF. The whole variable domain, remainder taken from reference TRBV5-1 and TRBJ1-1, is KAGVTQTPRYLIKTRGQQVTLSCSPISGHRSVSWYQQTPGQGLQFLFEYFSETQRNKGNFPGRFSGRQFSNSRSEMNVSTLELGDSALYLCASSLQGFNTEAFFGQGTRLTVV.

The genes are TRBV5-1 and TRBJ1-1; the D is unclear. Germline assignment: CDR1 SGHRS and CDR2 YFSETQ. V shed 0 bases and J shed 8 bases, with 11 bases lying between them. CDR3 length equals 13 residues. The CDR3 sequence is CASSLEGVGEAFF. The CDR3 DNA is TGCGCCAGCAGCTTGGAAGGAGTGGGCGAAGCTTTCTTT.

The chain employs TRBV6-5 and TRBJ2-6; possibly TRBD2 for D (5 bases). This CDR3 has 15 amino acids. Germline lookup yields CDR1 MNHEY and CDR2 SVGAGI. Trimming cost V 8 bases and J 0 bases, with 11 bases left between them. The CDR3 sequence is CASGRQTSGANVLTF. Here the CDR3 DNA reads TGTGCCAGCGGGAGACAAACCTCTGGGGCCAACGTCCTGACTTTC.

The chain's CDR3 is CASKRAPGTNLEKLFF. CDR3 nucleotides: TGTGCCAGCAAAAGGGCCCCGGGAACCAACCTTGAAAAACTGTTTTTT. The rearrangement joins TRBV2 to TRBJ1-4; D not resolved. Looked up from germline, CDR1 is SNHLY and CDR2 is FYNNEI. The V end was cut by 7 bases, the J end by 7 bases, with 22 bases between. The CDR3 contains 16 residues. Looking up the rest from reference TRBV2 and TRBJ1-4 gives the full variable domain: EPEVTQTPSHQVTQMGQEVILRCVPISNHLYFYWYRQILGQKVEFLVSFYNNEISEKSEIFDDQFSVERPDGSNFTLKIRSTKLEDSAMYFCASKRAPGTNLEKLFFGSGTQLSVL.

This chain uses TRBV10-3 with TRBJ1-1; the D is unclear. CDR1 ENHRY and CDR2 SYGVKD come from the germline V gene. V was clipped by 4 bases and J by 0 bases, with 9 bases between them. The CDR3 has 14 residues. The CDR3 DNA sequence: TGTGCCATCAGTGGTTCCGATTTGAACACTGAAGCTTTCTTT. Translating it yields CAISGSDLNTEAFF.

The chain carries TRBV5-5 and TRBJ1-2; D perhaps matches TRBD1 (5 bases). CDR1 and CDR2 from the germline V gene are SGHKS and YYEKEE (reference sequence). The germline V and J ends were trimmed by 0 bases and 2 bases, with 11 bases remaining between them. This CDR3 is built from 15 residues. In DNA, the CDR3 is TGTGCCAGCAGCTTGGGAACAGGCGTCAACTATGGCTACACCTTC. It translates to CASSLGTGVNYGYTF.

This chain uses TRBV29-1 with TRBJ2-2; D could derive from TRBD1 or TRBD2 (6 bases each). Germline V gene data show CDR1 as SQVTM and CDR2 as ANQGSEA. The length of the CDR3 is 15 residues. Trimming shortened V by 4 bases and J by 2 bases, and 14 bases separated the two germline ends. The CDR3 loop reads CSVVVGGTNTGELFF. The CDR3 DNA reads TGCAGCGTTGTTGTCGGCGGGACAAACACCGGGGAGCTGTTTTTT.

CDR3 sequence reads: CASSEEAGSVQFF. DNA of the CDR3: TGTGCCAGCAGTGAAGAGGCGGGTAGTGTACAGTTCTTC. The genes are TRBV2 and TRBJ2-1, with D tentatively TRBD2 (5 bases). From germline, CDR1 is SNHLY and CDR2 FYNNEI. The CDR3 length is 13 residues. V was trimmed by 1 base and J by 13 bases, leaving 14 bases between them. Together with reference TRBV2 and TRBJ2-1, the CDR3 gives the full variable domain: EPEVTQTPSHQVTQMGQEVILRCVPISNHLYFYWYRQILGQKVEFLVSFYNNEISEKSEIFDDQFSVERPDGSNFTLKIRSTKLEDSAMYFCASSEEAGSVQFFGPGTRLTVL.